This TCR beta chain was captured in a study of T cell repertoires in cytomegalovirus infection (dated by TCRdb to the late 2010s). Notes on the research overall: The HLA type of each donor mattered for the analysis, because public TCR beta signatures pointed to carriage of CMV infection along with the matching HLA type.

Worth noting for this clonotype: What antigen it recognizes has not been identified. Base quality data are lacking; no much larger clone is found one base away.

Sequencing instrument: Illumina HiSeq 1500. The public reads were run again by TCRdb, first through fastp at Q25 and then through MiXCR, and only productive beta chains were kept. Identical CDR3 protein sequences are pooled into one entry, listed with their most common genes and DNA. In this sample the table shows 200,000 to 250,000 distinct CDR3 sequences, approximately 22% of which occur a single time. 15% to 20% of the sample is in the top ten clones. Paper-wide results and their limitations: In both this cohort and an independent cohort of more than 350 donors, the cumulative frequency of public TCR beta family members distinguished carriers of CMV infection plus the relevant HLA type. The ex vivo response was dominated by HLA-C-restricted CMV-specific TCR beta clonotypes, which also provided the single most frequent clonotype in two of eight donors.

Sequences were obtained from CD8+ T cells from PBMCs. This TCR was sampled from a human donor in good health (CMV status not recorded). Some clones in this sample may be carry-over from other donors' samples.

DNA sequence: TGTGCCAGCAGTTTGTCGGGCGGACAGCGTTTTAGCTCCTACGAGCAGTACTTC. It encodes CASSLSGGQRFSSYEQYF. This chain joins TRBV27 to TRBJ2-7; the D segment could be TRBD1, given 6 matching bases. V drops 3 bases and J drops 0 bases, leaving 21 bases in between. CDR1 and CDR2, looked up from the germline V gene (reference sequence), are MNHEY and SMNVEV. From the cysteine up to the phenylalanine, the CDR3 has a length of 18 residues. Of the read, only the CDR3 DNA is kept; its 54 bases are in frame from base 1.